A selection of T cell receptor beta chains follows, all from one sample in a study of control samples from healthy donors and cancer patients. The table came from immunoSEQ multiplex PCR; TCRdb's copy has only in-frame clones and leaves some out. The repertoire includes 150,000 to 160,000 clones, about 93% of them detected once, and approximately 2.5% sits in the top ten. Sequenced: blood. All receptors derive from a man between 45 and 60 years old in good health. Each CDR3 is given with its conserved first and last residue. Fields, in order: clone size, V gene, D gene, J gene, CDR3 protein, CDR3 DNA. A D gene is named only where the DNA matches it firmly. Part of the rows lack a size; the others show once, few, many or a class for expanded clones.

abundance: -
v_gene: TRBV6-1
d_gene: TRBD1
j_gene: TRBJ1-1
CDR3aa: CASSVRTGDVNTEAFF
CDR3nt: TGTGCCAGCAGTGTTAGGACAGGGGACGTGAACACTGAAGCTTTCTTT

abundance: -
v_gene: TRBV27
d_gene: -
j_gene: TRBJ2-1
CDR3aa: CASSLESRTAEQFF
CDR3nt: TGTGCCAGCAGTTTGGAGTCTCGGACGGCCGAGCAGTTCTTC

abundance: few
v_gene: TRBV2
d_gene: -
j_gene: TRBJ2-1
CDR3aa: CASSVRGGSYNEQFF
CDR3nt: TGTGCCAGCAGTGTGCGTGGAGGGTCCTACAATGAGCAGTTCTTC

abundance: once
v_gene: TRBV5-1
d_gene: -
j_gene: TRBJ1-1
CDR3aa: CASSPRTVNTEAFF
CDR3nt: TGCGCCAGCAGCCCCCGGACGGTTAACACTGAAGCTTTCTTT

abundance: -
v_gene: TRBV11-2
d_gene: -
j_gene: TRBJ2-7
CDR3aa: CASSLAGRANEQYF
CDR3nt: TGTGCCAGCAGCTTAGCTGGCCGGGCCAACGAGCAGTACTTC

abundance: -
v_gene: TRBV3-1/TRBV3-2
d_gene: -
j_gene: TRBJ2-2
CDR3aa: CASREAGQLNTGELFF
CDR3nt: TGTGCCAGCAGGGAGGCGGGACAGCTGAACACCGGGGAGCTGTTTTTT

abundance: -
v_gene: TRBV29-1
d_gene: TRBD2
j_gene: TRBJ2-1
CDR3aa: CSVELVGGRTAGGYNEQFF
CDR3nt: TGCAGCGTTGAGCTTGTGGGGGGGCGCACAGCGGGAGGGTACAATGAGCAGTTCTTC

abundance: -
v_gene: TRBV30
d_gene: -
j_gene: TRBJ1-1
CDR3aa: CAWSVQREGDTEAFF
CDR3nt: TGTGCCTGGAGTGTACAGAGGGAGGGGGACACTGAAGCTTTCTTT

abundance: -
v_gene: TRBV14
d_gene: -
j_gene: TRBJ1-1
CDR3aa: CASSRQPNTEAFF
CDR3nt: TGTGCCAGCAGTCGACAGCCAAACACTGAAGCTTTCTTT

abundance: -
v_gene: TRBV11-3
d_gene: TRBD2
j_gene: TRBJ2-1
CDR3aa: CASSLGGGSHEQFF
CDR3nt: TGTGCCAGCAGCTTAGGCGGGGGGAGCCATGAGCAGTTCTTC

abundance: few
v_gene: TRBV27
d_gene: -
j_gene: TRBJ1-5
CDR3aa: CASKSQGGGVNQPQHF
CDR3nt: TGTGCCAGCAAATCGCAGGGTGGAGGGGTCAATCAGCCCCAGCATTTT

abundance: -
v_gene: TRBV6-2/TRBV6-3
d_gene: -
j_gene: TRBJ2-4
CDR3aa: CASSSPVGGELLAKNIQYF
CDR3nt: TGTGCCAGCAGTTCCCCGGTTGGCGGGGAGCTTCTAGCCAAAAACATTCAGTACTTC

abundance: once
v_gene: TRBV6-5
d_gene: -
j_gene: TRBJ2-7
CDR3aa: CASSDGLYEQYF
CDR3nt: TGTGCCTCCTCGGACGGGTTATACGAGCAGTACTTC

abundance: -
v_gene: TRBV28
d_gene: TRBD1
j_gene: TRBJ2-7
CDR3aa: CAISSGTGLLEQYF
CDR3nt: TGTGCCATCTCCTCCGGGACAGGGTTATTGGAGCAGTACTTC

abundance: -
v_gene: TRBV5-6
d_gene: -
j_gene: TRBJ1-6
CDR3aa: CASSLRDGNSPLHF
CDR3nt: TGTGCCAGCAGCTTGCGGGACGGGAATTCACCCCTCCACTTT

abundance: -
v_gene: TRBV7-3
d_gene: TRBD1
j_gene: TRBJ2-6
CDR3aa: CASSSQGASLSGANVLTF
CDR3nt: TGTGCCAGCAGCTCTCAGGGGGCTTCCCTCTCTGGGGCCAACGTCCTGACTTTC

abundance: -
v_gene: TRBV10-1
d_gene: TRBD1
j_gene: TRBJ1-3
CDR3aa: CASSPGTGAGNTIYF
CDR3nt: TGCGCCAGCAGCCCCGGGACAGGGGCTGGAAACACCATATATTTT

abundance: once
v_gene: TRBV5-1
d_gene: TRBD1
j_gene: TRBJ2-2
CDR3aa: CATKEGQGYTGELFF
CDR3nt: TGCGCCACCAAGGAGGGACAGGGGTACACCGGGGAGCTGTTTTTT

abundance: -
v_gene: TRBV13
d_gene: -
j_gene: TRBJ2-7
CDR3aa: CASSANSLATPYEQYF
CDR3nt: TGTGCCAGCAGCGCAAACAGCCTAGCGACTCCCTACGAGCAGTACTTC

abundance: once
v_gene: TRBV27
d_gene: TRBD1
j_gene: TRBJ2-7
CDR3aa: CASRRTGGSSYEQYF
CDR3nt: TGTGCCAGCAGACGAACAGGGGGCTCATCCTACGAGCAGTACTTC

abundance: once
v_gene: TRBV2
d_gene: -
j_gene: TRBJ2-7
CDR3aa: CASGWTASYEQYF
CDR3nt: TGTGCCAGCGGTTGGACAGCGAGCTACGAGCAGTACTTC

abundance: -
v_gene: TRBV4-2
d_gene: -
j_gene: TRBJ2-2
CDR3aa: CASSKDGNTGELFF
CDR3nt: TGTGCCAGCAGCAAGGACGGAAACACCGGGGAGCTGTTTTTT

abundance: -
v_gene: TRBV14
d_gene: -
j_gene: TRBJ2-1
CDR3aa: CASSQNEQFF
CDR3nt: TGTGCCAGCAGCCAAAATGAGCAGTTCTTC

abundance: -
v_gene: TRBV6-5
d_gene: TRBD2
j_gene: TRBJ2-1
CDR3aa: CASLVAGPYNEQFF
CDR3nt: TGTGCCAGCTTAGTAGCGGGACCCTACAATGAGCAGTTCTTC

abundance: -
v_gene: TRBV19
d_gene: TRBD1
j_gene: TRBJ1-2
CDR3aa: CASSERDSAADGYTF
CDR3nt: TGTGCCAGTAGTGAGAGGGACAGTGCAGCGGATGGCTACACCTTC

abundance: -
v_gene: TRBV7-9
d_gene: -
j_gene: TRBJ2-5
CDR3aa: CASNSGKGGSGETQYF
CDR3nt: TGTGCCAGCAACTCGGGAAAAGGGGGTTCTGGAGAGACCCAGTACTTC

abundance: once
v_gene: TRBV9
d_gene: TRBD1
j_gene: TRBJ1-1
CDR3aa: CASSVAAGGHTEAFF
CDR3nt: TGTGCCAGCAGCGTAGCGGCAGGGGGCCACACTGAAGCTTTCTTT

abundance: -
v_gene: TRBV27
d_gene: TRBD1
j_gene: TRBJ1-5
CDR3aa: CASSFSGRQGGNQPQHF
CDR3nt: TGTGCCAGCAGTTTTTCGGGAAGACAGGGCGGCAATCAGCCCCAGCATTTT

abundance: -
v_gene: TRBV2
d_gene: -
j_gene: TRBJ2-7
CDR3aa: CASSEDTSYEQYF
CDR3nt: TGTGCCAGCAGTGAGGACACCTCCTACGAGCAGTACTTC

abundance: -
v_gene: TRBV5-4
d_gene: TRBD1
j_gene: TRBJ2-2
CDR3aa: CASSGGTGVSGELFF
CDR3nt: TGTGCCAGCAGCGGAGGGACAGGGGTGTCCGGGGAGCTGTTTTTT

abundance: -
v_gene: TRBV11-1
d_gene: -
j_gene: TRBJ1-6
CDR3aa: CASSSQGGDNSPLHF
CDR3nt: TGTGCCAGCAGCTCGCAGGGTGGGGATAATTCACCCCTCCACTTT

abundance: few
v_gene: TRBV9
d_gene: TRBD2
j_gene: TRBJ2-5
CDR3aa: CASSVDAGGQETQYF
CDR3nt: TGTGCCAGCAGCGTTGACGCGGGAGGGCAAGAGACCCAGTACTTC

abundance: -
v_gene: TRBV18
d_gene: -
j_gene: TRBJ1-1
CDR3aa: CASSEAWTEAFF
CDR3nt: TGTGCCAGCTCAGAAGCATGGACTGAAGCTTTCTTT

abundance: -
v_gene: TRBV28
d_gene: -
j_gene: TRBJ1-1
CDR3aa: CASTLDGTEAFF
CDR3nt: TGTGCCAGCACCTTGGACGGCACTGAAGCTTTCTTT

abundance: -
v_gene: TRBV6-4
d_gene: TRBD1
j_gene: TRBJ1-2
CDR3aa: CASKQGANYGYTF
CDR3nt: TGTGCCAGCAAACAGGGGGCGAACTATGGCTACACCTTC

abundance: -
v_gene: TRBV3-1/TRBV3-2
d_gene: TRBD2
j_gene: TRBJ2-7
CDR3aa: CASSPTSGGFYEQYF
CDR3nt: TGTGCCAGCAGCCCGACTAGCGGCGGGTTCTACGAGCAGTACTTC

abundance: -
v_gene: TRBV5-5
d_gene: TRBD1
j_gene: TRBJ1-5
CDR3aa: CASSSTGAYQPQHF
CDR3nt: TGTGCCAGCAGCTCGACAGGGGCGTATCAGCCCCAGCATTTT

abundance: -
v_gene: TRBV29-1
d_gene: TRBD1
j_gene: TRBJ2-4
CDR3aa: CSVGDRGLIQYF
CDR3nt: TGCAGCGTCGGGGACAGGGGGCTTATTCAGTACTTC

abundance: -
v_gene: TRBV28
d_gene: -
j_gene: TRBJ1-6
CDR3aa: CASRRGRPNNSPLHF
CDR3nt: TGTGCCAGCAGACGGGGACGGCCAAATAATTCACCCCTCCACTTT

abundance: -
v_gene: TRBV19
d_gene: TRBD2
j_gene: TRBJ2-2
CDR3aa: CASSPQAGAPGELFF
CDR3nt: TGTGCCAGTAGTCCCCAAGCGGGAGCCCCCGGGGAGCTGTTTTTT

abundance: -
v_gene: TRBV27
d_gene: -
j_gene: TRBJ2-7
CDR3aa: CASSSSGAEQYF
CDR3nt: TGTGCCAGCAGTTCATCAGGGGCCGAGCAGTACTTC

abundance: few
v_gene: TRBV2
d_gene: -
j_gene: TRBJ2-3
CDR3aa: CALRPGQGLSDTQYF
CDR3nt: TGTGCCCTTCGGCCGGGGCAGGGACTTTCCGATACGCAGTATTTT

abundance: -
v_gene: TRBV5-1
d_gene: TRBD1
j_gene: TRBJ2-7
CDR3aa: CASSAGTAEYEQYF
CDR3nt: TGCGCCAGCAGCGCCGGGACAGCAGAGTACGAGCAGTACTTC

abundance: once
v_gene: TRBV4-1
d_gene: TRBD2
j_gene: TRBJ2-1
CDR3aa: CASSSGNAAYNEQFF
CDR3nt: TGCGCCAGCAGCAGCGGGAACGCGGCCTACAATGAGCAGTTCTTC

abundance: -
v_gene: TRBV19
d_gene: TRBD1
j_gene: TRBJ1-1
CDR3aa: CASSWTGGTSEAFF
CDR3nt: TGTGCCAGTAGTTGGACAGGGGGGACATCTGAAGCTTTCTTT

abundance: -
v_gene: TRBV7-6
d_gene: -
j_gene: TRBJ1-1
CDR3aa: CASSLEVGTRGTEAFF
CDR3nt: TGTGCCAGCAGCTTAGAGGTGGGGACCAGGGGCACTGAAGCTTTCTTT

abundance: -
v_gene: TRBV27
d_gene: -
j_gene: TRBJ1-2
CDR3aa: CASSPAPGRFHNYGYTF
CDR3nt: TGTGCCAGCAGTCCCGCTCCCGGGAGGTTCCATAACTATGGCTACACCTTC

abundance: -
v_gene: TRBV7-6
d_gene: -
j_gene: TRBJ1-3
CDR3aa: CASSSPRTAGNTIYF
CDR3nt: TGTGCCAGCAGCTCCCCCCGGACAGCTGGAAACACCATATATTTT

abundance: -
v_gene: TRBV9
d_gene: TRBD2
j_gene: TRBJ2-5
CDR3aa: CASSERGTSGQETQYF
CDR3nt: TGTGCCAGCAGCGAGAGGGGGACTAGCGGGCAAGAGACCCAGTACTTC

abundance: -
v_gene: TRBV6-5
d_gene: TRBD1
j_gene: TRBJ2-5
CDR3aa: CASSYSTGTGVETQYF
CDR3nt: TGTGCCAGCAGTTACTCGACCGGGACAGGGGTAGAGACCCAGTACTTC

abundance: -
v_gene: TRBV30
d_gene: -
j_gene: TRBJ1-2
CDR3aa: CAWSVRGGRVYGYTF
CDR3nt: TGTGCCTGGAGTGTCCGGGGGGGCAGGGTCTATGGCTACACCTTC

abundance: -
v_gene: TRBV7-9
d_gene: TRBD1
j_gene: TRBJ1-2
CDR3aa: CASSSRQGLYGYTF
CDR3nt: TGTGCCAGCAGCTCTCGACAGGGTCTATATGGCTACACCTTC

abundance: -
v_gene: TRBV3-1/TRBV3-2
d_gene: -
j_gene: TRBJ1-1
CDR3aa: CASSQDKEGFDTEAFF
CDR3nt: TGTGCCAGCAGCCAAGATAAGGAGGGCTTTGACACTGAAGCTTTCTTT

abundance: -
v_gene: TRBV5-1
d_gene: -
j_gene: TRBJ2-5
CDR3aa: CASSPGAEKETQYF
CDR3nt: TGCGCCAGCAGCCCGGGGGCGGAAAAAGAGACCCAGTACTTC

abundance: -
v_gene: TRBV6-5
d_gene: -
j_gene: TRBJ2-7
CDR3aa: CASSSLGGGVLYEQYF
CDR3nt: TGTGCCAGCAGTTCCCTCGGGGGAGGAGTTCTCTACGAGCAGTACTTC

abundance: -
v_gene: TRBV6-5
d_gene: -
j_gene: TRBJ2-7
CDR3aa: CASILTRGAGEQYF
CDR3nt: TGTGCCAGCATCCTTACCAGGGGAGCTGGGGAGCAGTACTTC

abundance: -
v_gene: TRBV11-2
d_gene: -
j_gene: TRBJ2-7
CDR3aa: CASSQLAGTYEQYF
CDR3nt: TGTGCCAGCAGCCAACTGGCGGGAACGTACGAGCAGTACTTC